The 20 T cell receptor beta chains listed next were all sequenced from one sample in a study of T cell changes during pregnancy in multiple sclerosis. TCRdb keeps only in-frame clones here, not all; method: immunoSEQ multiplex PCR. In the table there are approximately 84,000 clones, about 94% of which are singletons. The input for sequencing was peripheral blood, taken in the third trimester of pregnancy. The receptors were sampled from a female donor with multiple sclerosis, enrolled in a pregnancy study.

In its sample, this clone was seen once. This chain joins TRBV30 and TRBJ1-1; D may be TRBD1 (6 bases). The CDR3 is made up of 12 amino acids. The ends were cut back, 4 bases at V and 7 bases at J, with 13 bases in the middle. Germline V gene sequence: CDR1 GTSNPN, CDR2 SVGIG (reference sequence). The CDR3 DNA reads TGTGCCTGGAACAGGGAAGAAGTTGAAGCTTTCTTT. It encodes CAWNREEVEAFF.

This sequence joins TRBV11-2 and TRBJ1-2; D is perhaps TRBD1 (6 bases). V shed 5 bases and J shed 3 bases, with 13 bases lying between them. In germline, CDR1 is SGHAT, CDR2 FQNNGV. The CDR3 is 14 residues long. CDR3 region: CASSHRADYYGYTF. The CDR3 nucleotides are TGTGCCAGCAGCCACAGGGCTGATTACTATGGCTACACCTTC. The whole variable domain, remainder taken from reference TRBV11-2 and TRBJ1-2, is EAGVAQSPRYKIIEKRQSVAFWCNPISGHATLYWYQQILGQGPKLLIQFQNNGVVDDSQLPKDRFSAERLKGVDSTLKIQPAKLEDSAVYLCASSHRADYYGYTFGSGTRLTVV.

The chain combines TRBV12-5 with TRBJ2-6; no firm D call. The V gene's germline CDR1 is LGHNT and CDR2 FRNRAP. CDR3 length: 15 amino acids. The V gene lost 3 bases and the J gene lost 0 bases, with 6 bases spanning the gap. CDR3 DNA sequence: TGTGCTAGTGGTTTCTTCGGCTCTGGGGCCAACGTCCTGACTTTC. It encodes CASGFFGSGANVLTF. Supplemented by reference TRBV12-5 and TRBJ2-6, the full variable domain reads DARVTQTPRHKVTEMGQEVTMRCQPILGHNTVFWYRQTMMQGLELLAYFRNRAPLDDSGMPKDRFSAEMPDATLATLKIQPSEPRDSAVYFCASGFFGSGANVLTFGAGSRLTVL.

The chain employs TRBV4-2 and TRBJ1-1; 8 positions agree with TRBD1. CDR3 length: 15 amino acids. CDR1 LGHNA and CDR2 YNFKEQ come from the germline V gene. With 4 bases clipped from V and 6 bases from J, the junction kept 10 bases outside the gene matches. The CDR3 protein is CASSPNPDRDSEAFF. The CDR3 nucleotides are TGTGCCAGCAGCCCAAACCCGGACAGGGACTCTGAAGCTTTCTTT.

CDR3 loop: CASSYSSGRSPLHF. In DNA form, the CDR3 reads TGTGCCAGCAGTTACTCGAGCGGGAGATCACCCCTCCACTTT. The chain employs TRBV6-5 and TRBJ1-6; D gene uncertain. Trimming shortened V by 0 bases and J by 10 bases, and 10 bases separated the two germline ends. Looked up from germline, CDR1 is MNHEY and CDR2 is SVGAGI. The CDR3 contains 14 residues.

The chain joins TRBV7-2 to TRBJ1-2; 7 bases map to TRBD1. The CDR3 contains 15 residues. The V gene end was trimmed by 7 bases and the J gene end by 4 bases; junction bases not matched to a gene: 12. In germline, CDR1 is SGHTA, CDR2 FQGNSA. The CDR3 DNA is TGTGCCAGCACCACAAAACCGGGACAGCTCTATGGCTACACCTTC. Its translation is CASTTKPGQLYGYTF.

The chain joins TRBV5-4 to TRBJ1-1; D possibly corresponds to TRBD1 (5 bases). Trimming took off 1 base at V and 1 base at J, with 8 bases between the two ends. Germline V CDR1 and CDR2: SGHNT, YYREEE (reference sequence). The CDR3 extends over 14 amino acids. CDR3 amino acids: CASSLRGWNTEAFF. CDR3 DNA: TGTGCCAGCAGCTTGCGGGGGTGGAACACTGAAGCTTTCTTT.

The CDR3 DNA reads as TGTGCCAGCAGCTTCGGGACAGGGCCATATGGCTACACCTTC. It yields the protein CASSFGTGPYGYTF. This chain connects TRBV11-2 to TRBJ1-2, with 9 bases fitting TRBD1. Germline V gene data show CDR1 as SGHAT and CDR2 as FQNNGV. The CDR3 loop spans 14 amino acids. The junction had 4 bases not matched to a gene; V was cut back by 3 bases and J by 5 bases. The whole variable domain, filled in from reference TRBV11-2 and TRBJ1-2, reads EAGVAQSPRYKIIEKRQSVAFWCNPISGHATLYWYQQILGQGPKLLIQFQNNGVVDDSQLPKDRFSAERLKGVDSTLKIQPAKLEDSAVYLCASSFGTGPYGYTFGSGTRLTVV.

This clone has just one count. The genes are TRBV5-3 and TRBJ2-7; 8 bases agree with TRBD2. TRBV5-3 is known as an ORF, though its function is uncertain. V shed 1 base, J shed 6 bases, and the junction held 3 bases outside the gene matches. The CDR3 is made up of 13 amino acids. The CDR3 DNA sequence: TGTGCCAGAAGCTTGCTTCGGGGGGGCGAGCAGTACTTC. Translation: CARSLLRGGEQYF.

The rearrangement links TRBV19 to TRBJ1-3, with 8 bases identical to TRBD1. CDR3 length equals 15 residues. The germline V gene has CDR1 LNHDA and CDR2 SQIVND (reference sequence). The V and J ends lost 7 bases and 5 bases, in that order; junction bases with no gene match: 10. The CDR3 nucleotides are TGTGCCAGTACTCCGGACAGGGCAAGAAGAAACACCATATATTTT. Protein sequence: CASTPDRARRNTIYF.

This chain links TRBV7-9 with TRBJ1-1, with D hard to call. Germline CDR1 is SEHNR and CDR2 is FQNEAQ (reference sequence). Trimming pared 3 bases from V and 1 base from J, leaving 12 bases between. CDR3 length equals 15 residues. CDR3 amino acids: CASSFSARGNTEAFF. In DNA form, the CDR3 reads TGTGCCAGCAGCTTTTCCGCTCGGGGGAACACTGAAGCTTTCTTT. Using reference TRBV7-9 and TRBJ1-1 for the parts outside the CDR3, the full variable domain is DTGVSQNPRHKITKRGQNVTFRCDPISEHNRLYWYRQTLGQGPEFLTYFQNEAQLEKSRLLSDRFSAERPKGSFSTLEIQRTEQGDSAMYLCASSFSARGNTEAFFGQGTRLTVV.

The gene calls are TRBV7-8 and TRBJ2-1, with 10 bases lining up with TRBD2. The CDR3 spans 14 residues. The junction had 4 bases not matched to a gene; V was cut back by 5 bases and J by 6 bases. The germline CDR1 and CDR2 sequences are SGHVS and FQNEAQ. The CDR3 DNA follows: TGTGCCAGCAGCCAGCGGGGGGGCCTCAATGAGCAGTTCTTC. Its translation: CASSQRGGLNEQFF.

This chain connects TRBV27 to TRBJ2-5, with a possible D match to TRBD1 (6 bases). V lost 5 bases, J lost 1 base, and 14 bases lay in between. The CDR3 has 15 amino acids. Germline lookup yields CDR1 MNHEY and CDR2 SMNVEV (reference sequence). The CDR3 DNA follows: TGTGCCAGCAGTCCTCTGGACAGTCGCCAAGAGACCCAGTACTTC. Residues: CASSPLDSRQETQYF.

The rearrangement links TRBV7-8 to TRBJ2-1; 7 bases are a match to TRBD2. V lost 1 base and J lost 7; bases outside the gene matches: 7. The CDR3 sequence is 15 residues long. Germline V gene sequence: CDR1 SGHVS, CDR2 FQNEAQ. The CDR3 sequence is CASSLGEGLLNEQFF. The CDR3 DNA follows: TGTGCCAGCAGCTTAGGGGAGGGCCTCTTAAATGAGCAGTTCTTC.

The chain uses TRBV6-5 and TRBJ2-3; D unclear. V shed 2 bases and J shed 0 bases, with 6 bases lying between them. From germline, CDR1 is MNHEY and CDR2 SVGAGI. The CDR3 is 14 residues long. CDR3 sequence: CASSYGQSTDTQYF. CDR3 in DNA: TGTGCCAGCAGTTACGGGCAAAGCACAGATACGCAGTATTTT.

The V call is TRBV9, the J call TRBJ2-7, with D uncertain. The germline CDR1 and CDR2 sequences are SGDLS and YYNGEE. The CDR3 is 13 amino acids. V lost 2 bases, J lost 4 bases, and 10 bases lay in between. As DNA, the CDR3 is TGTGCCAGCAGCGTCGGGTACTCTTACGAGCAGTACTTC. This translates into CASSVGYSYEQYF.

CDR3 coding DNA: TGCGCCAGCAGCTTGCGAGGGGGAGATCAGCCCCAGCATTTT. Its translation is CASSLRGGDQPQHF. The chain links TRBV5-1 to TRBJ1-5; possible D gene TRBD1, 6 bases. V lost 1 base to trimming and J lost 5 bases, with 10 bases between them. The CDR3 length is 14 residues. In germline, CDR1 is SGHRS, CDR2 YFSETQ. Supplemented by reference TRBV5-1 and TRBJ1-5, the full variable domain reads KAGVTQTPRYLIKTRGQQVTLSCSPISGHRSVSWYQQTPGQGLQFLFEYFSETQRNKGNFPGRFSGRQFSNSRSEMNVSTLELGDSALYLCASSLRGGDQPQHFGDGTRLSIL.

DNA of the CDR3: TGTGCCAGTAGTAGCTGGGGACGGGACAACACAGATACGCAGTATTTT. The encoded protein is CASSSWGRDNTDTQYF. J is TRBJ2-3 and V is TRBV19; D perhaps matches TRBD1 (6 bases). V gave up 4 bases and J gave up 2 bases, with 16 bases separating them. The CDR3 totals 16 residues. Per the germline V gene, CDR1 is LNHDA and CDR2 is SQIVND (reference sequence).

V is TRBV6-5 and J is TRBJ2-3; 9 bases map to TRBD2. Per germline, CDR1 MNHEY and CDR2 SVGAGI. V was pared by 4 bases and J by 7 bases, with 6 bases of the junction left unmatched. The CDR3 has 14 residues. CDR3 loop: CASSSGTSIHTQYF. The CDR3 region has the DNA TGTGCCAGCAGTTCCGGGACTAGCATCCATACGCAGTATTTT.

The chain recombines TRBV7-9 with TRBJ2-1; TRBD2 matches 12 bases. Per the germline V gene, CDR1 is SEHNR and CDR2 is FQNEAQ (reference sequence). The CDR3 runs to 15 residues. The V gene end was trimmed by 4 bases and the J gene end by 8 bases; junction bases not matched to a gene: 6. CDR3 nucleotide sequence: TGTGCCAGCAGCTCCCTAGCGGGGGGGAGGGATGAGCAGTTCTTC. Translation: CASSSLAGGRDEQFF.